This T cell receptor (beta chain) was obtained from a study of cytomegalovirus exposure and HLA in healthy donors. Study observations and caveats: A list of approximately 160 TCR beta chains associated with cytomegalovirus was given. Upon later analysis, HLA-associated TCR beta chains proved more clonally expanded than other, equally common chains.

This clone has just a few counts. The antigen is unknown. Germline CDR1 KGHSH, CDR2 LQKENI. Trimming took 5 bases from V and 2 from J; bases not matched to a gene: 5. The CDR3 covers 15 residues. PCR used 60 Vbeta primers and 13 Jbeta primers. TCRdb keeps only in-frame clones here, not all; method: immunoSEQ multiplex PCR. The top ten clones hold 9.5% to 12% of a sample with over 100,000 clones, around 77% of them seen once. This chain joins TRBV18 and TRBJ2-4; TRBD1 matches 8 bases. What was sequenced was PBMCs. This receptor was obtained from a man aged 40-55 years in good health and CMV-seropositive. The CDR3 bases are TGTGCCAGCTCATTGGGACAGGCAACCAAAAACATTCAGTACTTC. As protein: CASSLGQATKNIQYF.